The clone carrying this TCR beta chain was seen repeatedly, ten times or more. The data derive from a study of T cells after yellow fever vaccination. After removal of 4 bases from V and 4 bases from J, the junction contained 1 base not matched to a gene. Germline CDR1 MNHEY, CDR2 SMNVEV (reference sequence). CDR3 size: 14 residues. MiXCR was run by TCRdb on the 5' RACE reads, yielding one entry per CDR3 protein. Among about 580,000 distinct CDR3 sequences listed, around a sixth were seen once. This rearrangement joins TRBV27 to TRBJ2-2; 9 bases map to TRBD1. The input for sequencing was PBMCs, taken 5 to 6 days after the first yellow fever vaccination. This receptor was obtained from a man between 18 and 35 years old who received the YFV17D yellow fever vaccine. CDR3 nucleotide sequence: TGTGCCAGCAGTTGGGGACAGGGCACCGGGGAGCTGTTTTTT. Amino acid sequence: CASSWGQGTGELFF.